The 6 T cell receptor beta chains listed next were all sequenced from one sample in a study of cytomegalovirus exposure and HLA in healthy donors. Primers: 60 Vbeta forward and 13 Jbeta reverse. TCRdb's table, derived via immunoSEQ multiplex PCR, lists solely in-frame clones and lacks some. The profile covers around 130,000 clones, with nearly 85% appearing a single time and 0.95% to 1.5% taken by the ten largest. What was sequenced was PBMCs. The receptors were sampled from a boy younger than 18 in good health and CMV-seronegative.

This chain uses TRBV7-9 with TRBJ1-1; unclear D gene. Germline V gives CDR1 SEHNR, CDR2 FQNEAQ (reference sequence). The CDR3 has 12 residues. Trimming stripped 6 bases from V and 7 bases from J, with 12 bases between. CDR3 coding DNA: TGTGCCAGCAGTGGAGGTGCGTATGAAGCTTTCTTT. Translation: CASSGGAYEAFF.

The chain uses TRBV5-1 and TRBJ1-4; D might be TRBD1 (6 bases). The CDR3 covers 15 residues. The V end lost 2 bases, the J end lost 0 bases, and 8 bases lay between the germline ends. From germline, CDR1 is SGHRS and CDR2 YFSETQ. CDR3 DNA sequence: TGCGCCAGCAGCTTACAGGGTTCAACTAATGAAAAACTGTTTTTT. Protein product: CASSLQGSTNEKLFF.

CDR3 residues: CASSRNGPGEQYF. CDR3 sequence (DNA): TGTGCCAGCAGTCGGAACGGCCCAGGGGAGCAGTACTTC. The chain is built from TRBV27 and TRBJ2-7, with D perhaps matching TRBD1 (5 bases). Germline V gives CDR1 MNHEY, CDR2 SMNVEV (reference sequence). V was pared by 5 bases and J by 7 bases, with 15 bases between. The CDR3 sequence is 13 residues long.

V and J are TRBV7-2 and TRBJ1-2; TRBD1 aligns across 7 bases. CDR3 length: 14 residues. CDR1 is SGHTA, CDR2 FQGNSA, per germline. V trimming: 4 bases; J trimming: 4 bases; junction bases outside the gene matches: 6. CDR3 region: CASSSQGGGYGYTF. CDR3 bases: TGTGCCAGCAGCTCCCAGGGGGGCGGCTATGGCTACACCTTC. Filled out from reference TRBV7-2 and TRBJ1-2, the complete variable domain reads GAGVSQSPSNKVTEKGKDVELRCDPISGHTALYWYRQSLGQGLEFLIYFQGNSAPDKSGLPSDRFSAERTGGSVSTLTIQRTQQEDSAVYLCASSSQGGGYGYTFGSGTRLTVV.

The rearrangement links TRBV6-1 to TRBJ2-5, with D possibly being TRBD1 (6 bases). The ends were cut back, 4 bases at V and 5 bases at J, with 11 bases in the middle. This CDR3 comprises 13 residues. Per the germline V gene, CDR1 is MNHNS and CDR2 is SASEGT. CDR3 amino acids: CASSAGHAETQYF. CDR3 DNA: TGTGCCAGCAGTGCGGGACACGCGGAGACCCAGTACTTC.

The V call is TRBV6-5, the J call TRBJ1-2; 8 positions match TRBD1. CDR1 MNHEY and CDR2 SVGAGI come from the germline V gene. This CDR3 is built from 13 residues. The ends lost 7 bases at V and 7 bases at J; junction bases unmatched: 8. CDR3 residues: CASTAGGLFGYTF. CDR3 sequence (DNA): TGTGCCAGCACTGCAGGGGGCTTATTTGGCTACACCTTC.